This entry features one T cell receptor (beta chain) sequence. The antigen is undetermined. CDR1 is SGHNT and CDR2 is YENEEA in the germline V gene. CDR3 size: 19 residues. Via 5' RACE with UMI labels, TRB cDNA libraries were prepared. One entry per CDR3 protein, without DNA, is what TCRdb gives after re-calling the 5' RACE reads. This repertoire includes roughly 90,000 distinct CDR3 sequences. The source of the sample is a study of CXCR3-negative and CXCR3-positive naive CD8 T cells. Overall study: The total count of TRB reads reached 110 million to 150 million, and each library contributed about 1.5 +/- 0.3 million.

Whole-study findings and limits: Diversity in memory CD8+ cells fell much lower than the comparably high levels seen in both naive subsets. Both naive subsets carried similar amounts of surface CD5, so TCR strength was inferred from TRB CDR3 properties.

Sequenced material: naive CXCR3- CD8+ T cells from blood. Subset noted: CD45RO-CCR7+CD27+CD95- naive CD8+ T cells lacking CXCR3 (TNR3-). The chain employs TRBV11-3 and TRBJ2-7; the D call of TRBD2 rests on TCRdb alone, since no DNA is present to check it. This TCR derives from a human donor in good health. Some clones in this sample may be carry-over from other donors' samples. This CDR3 is CASSLDLPGWREPSYEQYF. The full variable domain, with the rest looked up from reference TRBV11-3 and TRBJ2-7, is EAGVVQSPRYKIIEKKQPVAFWCNPISGHNTLYWYLQNLGQGPELLIRYENEEAVDDSQLPKDRFSAERLKGVDSTLKIQPAELGDSAVYLCASSLDLPGWREPSYEQYFGPGTRLTVT.